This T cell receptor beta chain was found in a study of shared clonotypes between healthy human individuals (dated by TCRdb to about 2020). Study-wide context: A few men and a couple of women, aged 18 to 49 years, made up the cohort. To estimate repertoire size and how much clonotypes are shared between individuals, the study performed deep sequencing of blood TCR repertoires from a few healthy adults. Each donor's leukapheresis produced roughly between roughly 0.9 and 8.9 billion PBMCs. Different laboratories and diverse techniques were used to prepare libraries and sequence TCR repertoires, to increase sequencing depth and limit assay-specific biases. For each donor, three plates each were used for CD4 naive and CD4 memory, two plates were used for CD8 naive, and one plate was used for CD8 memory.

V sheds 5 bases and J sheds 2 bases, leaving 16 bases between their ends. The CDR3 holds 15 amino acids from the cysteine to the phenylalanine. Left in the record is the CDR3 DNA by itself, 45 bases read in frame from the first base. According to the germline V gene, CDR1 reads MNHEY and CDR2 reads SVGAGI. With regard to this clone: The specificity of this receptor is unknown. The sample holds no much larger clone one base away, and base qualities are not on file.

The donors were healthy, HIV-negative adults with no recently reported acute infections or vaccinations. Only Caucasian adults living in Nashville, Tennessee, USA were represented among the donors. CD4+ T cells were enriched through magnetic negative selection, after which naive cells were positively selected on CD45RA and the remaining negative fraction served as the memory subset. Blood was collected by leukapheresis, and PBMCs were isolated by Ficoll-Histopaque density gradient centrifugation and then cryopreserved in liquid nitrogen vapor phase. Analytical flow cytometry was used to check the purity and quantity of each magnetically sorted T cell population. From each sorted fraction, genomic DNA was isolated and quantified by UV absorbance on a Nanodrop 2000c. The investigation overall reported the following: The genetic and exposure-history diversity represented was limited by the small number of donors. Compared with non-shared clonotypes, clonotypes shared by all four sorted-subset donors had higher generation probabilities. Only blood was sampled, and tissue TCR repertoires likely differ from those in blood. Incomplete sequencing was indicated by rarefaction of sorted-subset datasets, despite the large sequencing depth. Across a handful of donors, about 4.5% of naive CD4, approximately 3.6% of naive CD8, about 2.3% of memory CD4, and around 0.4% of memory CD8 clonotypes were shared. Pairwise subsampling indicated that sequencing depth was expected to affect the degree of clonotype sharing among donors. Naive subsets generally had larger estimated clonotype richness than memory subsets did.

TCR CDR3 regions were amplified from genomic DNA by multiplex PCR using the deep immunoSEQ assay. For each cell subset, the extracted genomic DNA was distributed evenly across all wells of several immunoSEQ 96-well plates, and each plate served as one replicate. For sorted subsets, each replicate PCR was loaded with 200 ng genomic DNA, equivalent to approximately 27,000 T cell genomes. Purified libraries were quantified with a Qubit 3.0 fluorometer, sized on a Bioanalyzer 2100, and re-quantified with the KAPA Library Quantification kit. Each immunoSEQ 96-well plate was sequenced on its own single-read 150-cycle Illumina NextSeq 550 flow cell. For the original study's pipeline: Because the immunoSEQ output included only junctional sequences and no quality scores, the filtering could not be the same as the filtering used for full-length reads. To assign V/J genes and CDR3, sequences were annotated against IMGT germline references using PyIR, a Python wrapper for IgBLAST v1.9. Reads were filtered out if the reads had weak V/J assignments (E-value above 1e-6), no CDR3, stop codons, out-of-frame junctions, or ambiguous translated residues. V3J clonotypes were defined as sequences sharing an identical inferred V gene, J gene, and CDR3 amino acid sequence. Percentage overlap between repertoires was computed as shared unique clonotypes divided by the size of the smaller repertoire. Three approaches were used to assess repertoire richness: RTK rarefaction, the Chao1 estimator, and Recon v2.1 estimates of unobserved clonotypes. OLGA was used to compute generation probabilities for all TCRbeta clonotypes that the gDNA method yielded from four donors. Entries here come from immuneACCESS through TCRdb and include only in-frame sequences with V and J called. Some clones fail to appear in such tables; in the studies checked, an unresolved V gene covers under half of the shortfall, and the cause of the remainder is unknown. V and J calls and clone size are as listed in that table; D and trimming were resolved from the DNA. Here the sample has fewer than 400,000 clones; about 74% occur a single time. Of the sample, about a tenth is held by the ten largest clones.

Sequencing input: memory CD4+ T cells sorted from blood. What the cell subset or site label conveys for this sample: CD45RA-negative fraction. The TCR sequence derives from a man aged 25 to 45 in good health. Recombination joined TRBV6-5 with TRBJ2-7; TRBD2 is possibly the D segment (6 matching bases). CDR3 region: CASSGGISNPYEQYF. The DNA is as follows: TGTGCCAGCAGTGGCGGGATCTCTAATCCCTACGAGCAGTACTTC.